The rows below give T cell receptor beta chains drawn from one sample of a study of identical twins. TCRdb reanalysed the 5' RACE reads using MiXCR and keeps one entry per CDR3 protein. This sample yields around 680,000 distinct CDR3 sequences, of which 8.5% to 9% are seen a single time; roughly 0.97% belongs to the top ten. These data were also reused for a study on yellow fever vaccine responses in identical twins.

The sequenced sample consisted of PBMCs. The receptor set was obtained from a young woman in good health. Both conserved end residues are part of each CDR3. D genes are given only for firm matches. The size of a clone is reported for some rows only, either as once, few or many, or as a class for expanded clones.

TGCAGTGCTACAAACCACAACCCCCCGACAGAGTTGGACCCTCGTCGTCGGTACGAGCAGTACTTC | CSATNHNPPTELDPRRRYEQYF | TRBV20-1 | NA | TRBJ2-7 | few
TGCAGCGTTGAGGGGGGGGGGACTCCCTCTAATACGCAGTATTTT | CSVEGGGTPSNTQYF | TRBV29-1 | TRBD2 | TRBJ2-3 | NA
TGTGCCATCAGCCGGGACAGGGGGCTCGGCGAGACCCAGTACTTC | CAISRDRGLGETQYF | TRBV10-3 | TRBD1 | TRBJ2-5 | many
TGCAGTGCTAGGAGCAACTCCTACGAGCAGTACTTC | CSARSNSYEQYF | TRBV20-1 | NA | TRBJ2-7 | few
TGCAGTGCTATCGGCAGCTCCTACGAGCAGTACTTC | CSAIGSSYEQYF | TRBV20-1 | NA | TRBJ2-7 | many
TGTGCCAGCAGTTTACAGGGCTTCTATGGCTACACCTTC | CASSLQGFYGYTF | TRBV28 | NA | TRBJ1-2 | many
TGTGCCAGCAGCTTAGGGGAGGGCAATCAGCCCCAGCATTTT | CASSLGEGNQPQHF | TRBV5-6 | NA | TRBJ1-5 | few
TGTGCCAGCAGCGCCTTGGTCGGGGGGCCGGGCACAGATACGCAGTATTTT | CASSALVGGPGTDTQYF | TRBV7-8 | NA | TRBJ2-3 | NA
TGTGCCATCAGTGATGAGGGGCCATTACTCGATGAGCAGTTCTTC | CAISDEGPLLDEQFF | TRBV10-3 | NA | TRBJ2-1 | many
TGTGCCAGCAGTTTCTACAGTATCAACGAGCAGTACTTC | CASSFYSINEQYF | TRBV12-3/TRBV12-4 | NA | TRBJ2-7 | many
TGTGCCAGCAGTCCCCATGCGGACAGGAGCTCCTACGAGCAGTACTTC | CASSPHADRSSYEQYF | TRBV28 | TRBD1 | TRBJ2-7 | NA
TGTGCCAGCAGCTTGACGGGGGACAACTACAATGAGCAGTTCTTC | CASSLTGDNYNEQFF | TRBV5-5 | NA | TRBJ2-1 | NA
TGTGCCAGCAGTTCACTCCGGGACTATAGCAAAAACATTCAGTACTTC | CASSSLRDYSKNIQYF | TRBV12-3/TRBV12-4 | TRBD2 | TRBJ2-4 | many
TGTGCCAGCGAGGGGCAGGGGACCCAGTACTTC | CASEGQGTQYF | TRBV28 | NA | TRBJ2-5 | few
TGTGCCAGCAGCCTCACTGGGGGGGGGTTAAACAATGAGCAGTTCTTC | CASSLTGGGLNNEQFF | TRBV5-5 | TRBD2 | TRBJ2-1 | few
TGTGCCAGCAGCGACAGCGGGAGGGCCGTTGGCTACAATGAGCAGTTCTTC | CASSDSGRAVGYNEQFF | TRBV4-2 | TRBD2 | TRBJ2-1 | NA
TGTGCCAGCAGCTTAGCGGGACAGGGTTACAATGAGCAGTTCTTC | CASSLAGQGYNEQFF | TRBV7-2 | TRBD1 | TRBJ2-1 | many
TGTGCCAGCAGAAACAGCGGGGGGTACTACGAGCAGTACTTC | CASRNSGGYYEQYF | TRBV12-3/TRBV12-4 | TRBD2 | TRBJ2-7 | many
TGTGCCACCAGTAGGGCCGGCAATGAGCAGTTCTTC | CATSRAGNEQFF | TRBV24-1 | NA | TRBJ2-1 | many
TGTGCCAGCAGAGCCGGGACAGACTACAATGAGCAGTTCTTC | CASRAGTDYNEQFF | TRBV6-1 | TRBD1 | TRBJ2-1 | few
TGTGCCAGCAGCGCTACAGGGGCCCCTGGTTCACCCCTCCACTTT | CASSATGAPGSPLHF | TRBV9 | TRBD1 | TRBJ1-6 | few
TGTGCCAGCAGCTTAGTGGGCACACGTGAAGCTTTCTTT | CASSLVGTREAFF | TRBV7-2 | NA | TRBJ1-1 | few
TGTGCCACCAGTGATACAGCCACAGATACGCAGTATTTT | CATSDTATDTQYF | TRBV24-1 | NA | TRBJ2-3 | few
TGTGCCAGCAGCTTCACAGGGCGTCCACCCCTCCACTTT | CASSFTGRPPLHF | TRBV7-2 | NA | TRBJ1-6 | NA
TGCAGTGCTAGAGAACCTCCCGACTACTCCTACGAGCAGTACTTC | CSAREPPDYSYEQYF | TRBV20-1 | NA | TRBJ2-7 | few
TGTGCCAGCAAGAGGGAACAGACGGGTCCTACGAACACCGGGGAGCTGTTTTTT | CASKREQTGPTNTGELFF | TRBV2 | NA | TRBJ2-2 | few
TGCAGCGTTGAAGTACTAGCGGGAGGAACACACAATGAGCAGTTCTTC | CSVEVLAGGTHNEQFF | TRBV29-1 | TRBD2 | TRBJ2-1 | many
TGTGCCAGCAGCCCCCTAGCGGGTCTCAATGAGCAGTTCTTC | CASSPLAGLNEQFF | TRBV3-1 | TRBD2 | TRBJ2-1 | NA
TGTGCCAGCAGTTACCCTCGGGTAGGGATGGGCAATCAGCCCCAGCATTTT | CASSYPRVGMGNQPQHF | TRBV6-5 | NA | TRBJ1-5 | NA
TGTGCCACCAGACCTAGCGGGAGGAAAGTCGATGAGCAGTTCTTC | CATRPSGRKVDEQFF | TRBV24-1 | TRBD2 | TRBJ2-1 | NA
TGTGCCAGCAGTTACGACCGGGGAGGCTTAGACCCGCGGAAGCAGTACTTC | CASSYDRGGLDPRKQYF | TRBV6-2/TRBV6-3 | NA | TRBJ2-7 | many
TGTGCCAGCAATAGACGGATCACAGATACGCAGTATTTT | CASNRRITDTQYF | TRBV6-2/TRBV6-3 | NA | TRBJ2-3 | NA
TGCAGCGCCATTGGACCGGCTGGAGAGACCCAGTACTTC | CSAIGPAGETQYF | TRBV29-1 | NA | TRBJ2-5 | NA
TGTGCCATCAGTTTAGCCCGAACCCCCCTAAACTACGAGCAGTACTTC | CAISLARTPLNYEQYF | TRBV10-3 | NA | TRBJ2-7 | NA